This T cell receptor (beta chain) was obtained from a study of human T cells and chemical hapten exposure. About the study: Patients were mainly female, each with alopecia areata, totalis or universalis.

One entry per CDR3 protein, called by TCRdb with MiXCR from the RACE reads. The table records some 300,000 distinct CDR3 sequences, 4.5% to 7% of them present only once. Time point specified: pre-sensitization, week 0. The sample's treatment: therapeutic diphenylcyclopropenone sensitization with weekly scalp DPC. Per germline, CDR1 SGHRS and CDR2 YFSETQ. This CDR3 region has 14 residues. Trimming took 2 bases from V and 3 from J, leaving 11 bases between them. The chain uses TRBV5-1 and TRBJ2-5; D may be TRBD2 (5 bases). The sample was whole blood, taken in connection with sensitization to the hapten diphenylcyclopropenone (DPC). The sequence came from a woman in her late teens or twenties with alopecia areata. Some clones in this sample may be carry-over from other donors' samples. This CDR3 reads CASSFALAEETQYF. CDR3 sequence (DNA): TGCGCCAGCAGCTTCGCTCTAGCCGAAGAGACCCAGTACTTC.